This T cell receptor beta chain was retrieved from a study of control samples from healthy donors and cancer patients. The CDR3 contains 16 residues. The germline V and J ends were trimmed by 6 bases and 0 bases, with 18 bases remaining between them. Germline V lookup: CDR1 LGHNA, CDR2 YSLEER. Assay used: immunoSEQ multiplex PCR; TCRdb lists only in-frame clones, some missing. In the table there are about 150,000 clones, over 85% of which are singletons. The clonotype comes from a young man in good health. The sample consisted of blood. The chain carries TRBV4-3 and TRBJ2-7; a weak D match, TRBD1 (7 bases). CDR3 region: CASSKGAGQSSYEQYF. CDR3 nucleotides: TGCGCCAGCAGTAAAGGGGCGGGACAGAGCTCCTACGAGCAGTACTTC.